A selection of T cell receptor beta chains follows, all from one sample in a study of blood T cell repertoires in COVID-19. This table comes from immunoSEQ multiplex PCR, and its TCRdb copy is limited to in-frame clones, with some not included. Among hundreds of thousands of clones listed, roughly 90% were seen once. The sequencing sample was made of PBMCs or T cells enriched from blood (not recorded which). These receptors all stem from a woman aged 40 to 50 who had recovered from COVID-19. Both conserved end residues are part of each CDR3. Each record gives: D gene, J gene, V gene, clone size, CDR3 protein, CDR3 DNA. D genes are given only for firm matches. Part of the rows lack a size; the others show once, few, many or a class for expanded clones.

d_gene: TRBD2; j_gene: TRBJ2-2; v_gene: TRBV5-1; abundance: NA; CDR3aa: CASSSGLVYSGELFF; CDR3nt: TGCGCCAGCAGCTCCGGACTAGTTTATTCCGGGGAGCTGTTTTTT
d_gene: NA; j_gene: TRBJ1-4; v_gene: TRBV29-1; abundance: NA; CDR3aa: CSVSRGGDNEKLFF; CDR3nt: TGCAGCGTTTCTCGGGGAGGGGACAATGAAAAACTGTTTTTT
d_gene: TRBD1; j_gene: TRBJ1-1; v_gene: TRBV10-1; abundance: once; CDR3aa: CASAPDRGLSTEAFF; CDR3nt: TGCGCCAGCGCCCCCGACAGGGGTTTGTCCACTGAAGCTTTCTTT
d_gene: TRBD2; j_gene: TRBJ2-7; v_gene: TRBV7-9; abundance: NA; CDR3aa: CASSTAPSGSIYEQYF; CDR3nt: TGTGCCAGCAGCACCGCCCCTAGCGGGTCAATCTACGAGCAGTACTTC
d_gene: NA; j_gene: TRBJ1-5; v_gene: TRBV15; abundance: once; CDR3aa: CATSRVGPPEGQPQHF; CDR3nt: TGTGCCACCAGCAGAGTAGGGCCCCCGGAGGGTCAGCCCCAGCATTTT
d_gene: NA; j_gene: TRBJ2-7; v_gene: TRBV2; abundance: NA; CDR3aa: CASSVGGPSYEQYF; CDR3nt: TGTGCCAGCAGTGTTGGGGGCCCGTCCTACGAGCAGTACTTC
d_gene: NA; j_gene: TRBJ2-7; v_gene: TRBV11-3; abundance: NA; CDR3aa: CASSLGFEGLSYEQYF; CDR3nt: TGTGCCAGCAGCTTAGGGTTTGAGGGACTCTCCTACGAGCAGTACTTC
d_gene: NA; j_gene: TRBJ1-5; v_gene: TRBV19; abundance: NA; CDR3aa: CASSESTRENQPQHF; CDR3nt: TGTGCCAGTAGTGAAAGTACCAGGGAAAATCAGCCCCAGCATTTT
d_gene: NA; j_gene: TRBJ1-4; v_gene: TRBV7-2; abundance: NA; CDR3aa: CASSLGVISNEKLFF; CDR3nt: TGTGCCAGCAGCTTAGGCGTGATCTCTAATGAAAAACTGTTTTTT
d_gene: NA; j_gene: TRBJ2-6; v_gene: TRBV4-3; abundance: NA; CDR3aa: CASSQERAGANVLTF; CDR3nt: TGCGCCAGCAGCCAAGAGAGGGCCGGGGCCAACGTCCTGACTTTC
d_gene: NA; j_gene: TRBJ2-3; v_gene: TRBV5-1; abundance: NA; CDR3aa: CASSLLGGTDTQYF; CDR3nt: TGCGCCAGCAGCTTGCTAGGGGGCACAGATACGCAGTATTTT
d_gene: TRBD2; j_gene: TRBJ2-3; v_gene: TRBV7-8; abundance: NA; CDR3aa: CASSFIGLAGEPDTQYF; CDR3nt: TGTGCCAGCAGCTTCATCGGACTAGCGGGGGAACCAGATACGCAGTATTTT
d_gene: TRBD1; j_gene: TRBJ2-2; v_gene: TRBV27; abundance: NA; CDR3aa: CASRSGTGGADTGELFF; CDR3nt: TGTGCCAGCAGGTCCGGGACAGGGGGCGCGGACACCGGGGAGCTGTTTTTT
d_gene: NA; j_gene: TRBJ1-5; v_gene: TRBV6-5; abundance: NA; CDR3aa: CASSYSRRVDQPQHF; CDR3nt: TGTGCCAGCAGTTACTCTCGCAGGGTAGATCAGCCCCAGCATTTT
d_gene: NA; j_gene: TRBJ1-1; v_gene: TRBV3-1/TRBV3-2; abundance: NA; CDR3aa: CASSLRNTEAFF; CDR3nt: TGTGCCAGCAGCCTTAGGAACACTGAAGCTTTCTTT
d_gene: NA; j_gene: TRBJ2-6; v_gene: TRBV19; abundance: NA; CDR3aa: CASSDGATGANVLTF; CDR3nt: TGTGCCAGTAGTGATGGGGCTACGGGGGCCAACGTCCTGACTTTC
d_gene: TRBD2; j_gene: TRBJ2-2; v_gene: TRBV4-3; abundance: few; CDR3aa: CASSQAGLAGDNTGELFF; CDR3nt: TGCGCCAGCAGCCAAGCAGGGCTAGCGGGCGACAACACCGGGGAGCTGTTTTTT
d_gene: TRBD2; j_gene: TRBJ2-3; v_gene: TRBV7-2; abundance: NA; CDR3aa: CASSPLAGGPDTQYF; CDR3nt: TGTGCCAGCAGTCCTCTAGCGGGGGGACCCGATACGCAGTATTTT
d_gene: NA; j_gene: TRBJ2-1; v_gene: TRBV9; abundance: NA; CDR3aa: CASSAPTGYNEQFF; CDR3nt: TGTGCCAGCAGCGCACCTACAGGTTACAATGAGCAGTTCTTC
d_gene: TRBD2; j_gene: TRBJ2-7; v_gene: TRBV5-4; abundance: NA; CDR3aa: CASSLGAGFSYEQYF; CDR3nt: TGTGCCAGCAGCTTGGGAGCGGGGTTTTCCTACGAGCAGTACTTC
d_gene: TRBD1; j_gene: TRBJ2-5; v_gene: TRBV29-1; abundance: NA; CDR3aa: CSVEVDRGETQYF; CDR3nt: TGCAGCGTTGAAGTGGACAGGGGAGAGACCCAGTACTTC
d_gene: NA; j_gene: TRBJ1-2; v_gene: TRBV19; abundance: NA; CDR3aa: CASSIRETVPHTF; CDR3nt: TGTGCCAGTAGTATACGGGAAACAGTCCCGCACACCTTC
d_gene: TRBD2; j_gene: TRBJ2-7; v_gene: TRBV3-1/TRBV3-2; abundance: NA; CDR3aa: CASSPSAGGRGEQYF; CDR3nt: TGTGCCAGCAGCCCTTCAGCGGGGGGGCGAGGCGAGCAGTACTTC
d_gene: NA; j_gene: TRBJ2-1; v_gene: TRBV9; abundance: NA; CDR3aa: CASNPVTGSYNEQFF; CDR3nt: TGTGCCAGCAACCCCGTGACGGGCTCCTACAATGAGCAGTTCTTC